This T cell receptor beta chain derives from a study of patients and donors after allogeneic stem cell transplantation. Each CDR3 protein gets one entry after TCRdb re-called the RT-PCR reads with MiXCR. The data hold around 240,000 distinct CDR3 sequences, with 13% to 15% observed a single time. This clonotype was seen ten or more times. CDR1 is SGHNT and CDR2 is YENEEA in the germline V gene. V was pared by 5 bases and J by 7 bases, with 8 bases of the junction left unmatched. The CDR3 covers 14 residues. This sequence joins TRBV11-3 and TRBJ2-1; 7 bases line up with TRBD1. The TCR comes from a human donor who was either an allogeneic HSCT recipient or a stem cell or donor lymphocyte infusion donor (not recorded which). It is not recorded whose cells these are; they may come from a transplant donor. The sequencing sample was made of blood, either unsorted or a sorted T cell fraction (not recorded which). The CDR3 DNA sequence: TGTGCCAGCAGCGTATACAGGGGAAGGAATGAGCAGTTCTTC. Amino acids: CASSVYRGRNEQFF.